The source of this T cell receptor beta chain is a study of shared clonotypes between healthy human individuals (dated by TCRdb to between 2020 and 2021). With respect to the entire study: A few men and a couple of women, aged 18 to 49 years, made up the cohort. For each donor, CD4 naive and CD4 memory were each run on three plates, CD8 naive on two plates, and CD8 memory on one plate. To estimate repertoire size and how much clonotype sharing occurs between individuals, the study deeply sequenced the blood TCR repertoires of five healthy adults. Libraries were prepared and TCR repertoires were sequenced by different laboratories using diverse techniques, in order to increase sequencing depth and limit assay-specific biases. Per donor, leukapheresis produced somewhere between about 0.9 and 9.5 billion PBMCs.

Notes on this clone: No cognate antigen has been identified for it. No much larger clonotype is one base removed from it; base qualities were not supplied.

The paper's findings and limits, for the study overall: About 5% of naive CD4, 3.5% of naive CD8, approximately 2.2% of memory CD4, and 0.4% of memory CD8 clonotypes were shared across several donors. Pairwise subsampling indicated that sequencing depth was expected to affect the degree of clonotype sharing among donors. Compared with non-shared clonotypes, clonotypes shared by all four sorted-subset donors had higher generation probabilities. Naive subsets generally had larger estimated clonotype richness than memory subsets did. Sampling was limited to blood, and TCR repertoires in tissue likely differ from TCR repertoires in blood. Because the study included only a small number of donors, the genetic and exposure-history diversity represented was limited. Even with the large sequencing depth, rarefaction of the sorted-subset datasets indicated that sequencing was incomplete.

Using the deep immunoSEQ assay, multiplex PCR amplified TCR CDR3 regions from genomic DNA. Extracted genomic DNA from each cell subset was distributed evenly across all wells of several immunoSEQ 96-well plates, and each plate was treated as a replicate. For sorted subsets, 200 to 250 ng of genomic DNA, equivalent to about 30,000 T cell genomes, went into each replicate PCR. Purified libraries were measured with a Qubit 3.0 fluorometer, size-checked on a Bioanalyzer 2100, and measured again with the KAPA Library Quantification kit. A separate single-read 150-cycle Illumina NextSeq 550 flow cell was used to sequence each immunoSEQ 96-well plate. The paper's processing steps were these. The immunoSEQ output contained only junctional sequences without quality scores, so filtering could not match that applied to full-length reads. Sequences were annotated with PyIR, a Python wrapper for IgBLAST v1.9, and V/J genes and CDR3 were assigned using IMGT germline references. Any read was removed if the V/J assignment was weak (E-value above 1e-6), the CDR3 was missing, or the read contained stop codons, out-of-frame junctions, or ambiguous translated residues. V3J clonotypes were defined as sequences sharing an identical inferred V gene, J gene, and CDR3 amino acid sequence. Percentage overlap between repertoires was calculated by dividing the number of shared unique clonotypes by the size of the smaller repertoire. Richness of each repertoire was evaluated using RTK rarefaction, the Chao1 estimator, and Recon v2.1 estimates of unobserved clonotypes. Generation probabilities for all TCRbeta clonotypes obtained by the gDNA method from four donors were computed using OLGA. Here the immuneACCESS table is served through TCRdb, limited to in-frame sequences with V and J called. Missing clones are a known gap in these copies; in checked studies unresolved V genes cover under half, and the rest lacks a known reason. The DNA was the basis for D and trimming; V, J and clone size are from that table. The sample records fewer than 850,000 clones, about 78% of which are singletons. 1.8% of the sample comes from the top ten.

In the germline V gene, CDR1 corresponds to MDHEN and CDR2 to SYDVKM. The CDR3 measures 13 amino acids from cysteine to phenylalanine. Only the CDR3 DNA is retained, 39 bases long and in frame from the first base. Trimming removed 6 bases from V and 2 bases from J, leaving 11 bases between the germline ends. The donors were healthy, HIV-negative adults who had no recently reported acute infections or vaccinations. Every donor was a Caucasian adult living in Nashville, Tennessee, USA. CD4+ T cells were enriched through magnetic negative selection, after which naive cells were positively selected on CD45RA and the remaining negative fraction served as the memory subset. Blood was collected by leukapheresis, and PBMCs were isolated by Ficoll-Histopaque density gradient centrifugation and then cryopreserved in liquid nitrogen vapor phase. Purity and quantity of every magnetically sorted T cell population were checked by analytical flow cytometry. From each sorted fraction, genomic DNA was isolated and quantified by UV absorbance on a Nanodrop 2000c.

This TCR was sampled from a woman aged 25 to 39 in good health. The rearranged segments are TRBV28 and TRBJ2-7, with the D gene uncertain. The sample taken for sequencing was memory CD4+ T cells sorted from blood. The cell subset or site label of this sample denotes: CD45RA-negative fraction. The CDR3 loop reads CASSPSFPYEQYF. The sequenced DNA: TGTGCCAGCAGCCCTTCGTTCCCCTACGAGCAGTACTTC.